This TCR beta chain was sequenced during a study of cytomegalovirus exposure and HLA in healthy donors. Findings and caveats of the study: Researchers catalogued approximately 160 TCR beta chains as cytomegalovirus-associated. HLA allele associations emerged for 17,000 or so TCR beta sequences in a later analysis, at 0.05 false discovery rate. The authors later linked a missense DCLRE1C variant to TCR beta V- and J-gene trimming.

The PCR made use of 60 Vbeta and 13 Jbeta primers. Clones were sequenced by immunoSEQ multiplex PCR, and TCRdb holds only the in-frame ones, with some missing. This table holds 180,000 or so clones, about 9% found once. Worth noting for this clone: Its antigen is unknown.

The germline V and J ends were trimmed by 3 bases and 3 bases, with 6 bases remaining between them. In germline, CDR1 is WSHSY, CDR2 SAAADI. The CDR3 runs to 14 residues. Sequencing used PBMCs. The genes are TRBV10-2 and TRBJ2-6; D unresolved. This receptor was identified in a woman aged 30 to 39 in good health and CMV-seropositive. CDR3: CASSDRGGANVLTF. The CDR3 nucleotides read TGCGCCAGCAGTGACAGAGGTGGGGCCAACGTCCTGACTTTC.